This T cell receptor beta chain was documented in a study of T cell repertoires in cytomegalovirus infection. Across the study: Based on public TCR beta signatures, there were indications of CMV infection and of a matching HLA type. Study-level findings and limits: Public TCR beta family frequency separated CMV-and-HLA carriers, including in an independent cohort.

The CDR3 loop spans 13 amino acids. J was trimmed by 5 bases and V by 5 bases; bases with no gene match: 2. Germline loops: CDR1 SGHAT, CDR2 FQNNGV. A single record per CDR3 protein comes from TCRdb applying MiXCR to the reads. The table has around 540,000 distinct CDR3 sequences, around 35% seen once. This clonotype was counted between two and nine times. The antigen remains undetermined. Sequenced material: cultured PBMCs, taken from culture after CMV antigen stimulation. The rearrangement uses TRBV11-2 and TRBJ1-4; 7 bases fit TRBD1. This receptor was obtained from a human donor in good health (CMV status not recorded). Some clones in this sample may be carry-over from other donors' samples. Here the CDR3 DNA reads TGTGCCAGCAGCCAGGGGGGGAATGAAAAACTGTTTTTT. Amino acids: CASSQGGNEKLFF.